The clone carrying this TCR beta chain has just one count. Its specificity is not known. All donors participated as healthy donors of bone marrow. The record originates from a study of cytomegalovirus exposure and HLA in healthy donors. PCR employed 60 Vbeta and 13 Jbeta primers. The table came from immunoSEQ multiplex PCR; TCRdb's copy has only in-frame clones and leaves some out. This table holds about 140,000 clones, just under 80% found once. Study-wide points: Presence/absence analyses assumed roughly uniform sequencing depth across donors. CMV antigen specificity of three CMV-associated chains was confirmed in vitro. Certain indistinguishable V segments, among them TRBV6-2 and TRBV6-3, were excluded.

The CDR3 has 14 residues. Trimming removed 3 bases at V and 7 bases at J, with 13 bases between. Per the germline V gene, CDR1 is LGHNA and CDR2 is YNFKEQ. The receptor's source is a young man in good health. The chain uses TRBV4-2 and TRBJ2-1, with no clear D. The sequenced sample was PBMCs. CDR3 in amino acids: CASSHSSSGNEQFF. CDR3 in DNA: TGTGCCAGCAGCCATTCGAGTTCGGGTAATGAGCAGTTCTTC.